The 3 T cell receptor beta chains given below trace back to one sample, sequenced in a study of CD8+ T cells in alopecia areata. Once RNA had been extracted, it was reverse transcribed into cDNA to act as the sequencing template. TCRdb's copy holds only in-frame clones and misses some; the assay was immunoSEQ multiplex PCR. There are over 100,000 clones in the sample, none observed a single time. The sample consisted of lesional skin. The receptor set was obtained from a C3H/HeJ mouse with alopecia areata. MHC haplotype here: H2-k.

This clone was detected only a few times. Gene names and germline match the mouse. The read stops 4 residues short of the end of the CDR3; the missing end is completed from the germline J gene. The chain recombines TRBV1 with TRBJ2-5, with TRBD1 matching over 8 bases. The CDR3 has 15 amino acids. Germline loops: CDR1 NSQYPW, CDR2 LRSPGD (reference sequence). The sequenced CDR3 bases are TGCACCTGCAGTGCAGAGGACAGGGACGGGGAC. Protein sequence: CTCSAEDRDGD. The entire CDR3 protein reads CTCSAEDRDGDTQYF.

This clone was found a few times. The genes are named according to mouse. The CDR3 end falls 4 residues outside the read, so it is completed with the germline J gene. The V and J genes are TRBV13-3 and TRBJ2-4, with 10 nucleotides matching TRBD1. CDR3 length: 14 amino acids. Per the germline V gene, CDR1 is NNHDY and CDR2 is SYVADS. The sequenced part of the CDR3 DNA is TGTGCCAGCAGTGAGGGGACAGGGGTTAAC. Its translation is CASSEGTGVN. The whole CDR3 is CASSEGTGVNTLYF.

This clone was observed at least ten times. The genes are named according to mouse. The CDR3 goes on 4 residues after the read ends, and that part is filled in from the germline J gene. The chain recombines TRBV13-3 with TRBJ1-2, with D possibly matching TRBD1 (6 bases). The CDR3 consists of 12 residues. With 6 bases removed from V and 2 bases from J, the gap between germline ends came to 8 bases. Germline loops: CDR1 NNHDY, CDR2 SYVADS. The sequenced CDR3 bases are TGTGCCAGCAAGGGGGGGAACTCC. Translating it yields CASKGGNS. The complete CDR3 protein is CASKGGNSDYTF.